A selection of T cell receptor beta chains follows, all from one sample in a study of relationships among human T cell subsets. TCRdb reprocessed the multiplex PCR reads with MiXCR, giving one entry per CDR3 protein. The profile shows 6,700 or so distinct CDR3 sequences, about 70% of them singletons. Sequenced input: naive and transitional (CD45RA+) T cells sorted from blood. The receptors were gathered from a man aged 40-50 years in good health. The CDR3 runs from the conserved cysteine through the conserved F or W. The D gene is left open where the match is weak. Size is stated for part of the rows, as once, few or many counts, or as a class when the clone is expanded.

clone_size j_call v_call d_call cdr3_nt cdr3_aa
once TRBJ2-7 TRBV28 . TGTGCCAGCAGTTACGGGGACGGGGCCTACGAGCAGTACTTC CASSYGDGAYEQYF
. TRBJ2-3 TRBV6-1 . TGTGCCAGCAGTGATGGAACAGCCTACCCTAGCACAGATACGCAGTATTTT CASSDGTAYPSTDTQYF
. TRBJ2-1 TRBV12-3/TRBV12-4 . TGTGCCAGCAGTCGCGGGACAGTCAACAATGAGCAGTTCTTC CASSRGTVNNEQFF
. TRBJ2-7 TRBV7-9 TRBD1 TGTGCCAGCAGACCGGGACAGGGCTACGAGCAGTACTTC CASRPGQGYEQYF
. TRBJ1-4 TRBV7-8 . TGTGCCAGCAGCTTAGACGGGGATGAAAAACTGTTTTTT CASSLDGDEKLFF
. TRBJ2-7 TRBV19 . TGTGCCAGTAGTAGACAGGCTGCCTCCTACGAGCAGTACTTC CASSRQAASYEQYF
. TRBJ2-7 TRBV4-1 . TGCGCCAGCAGCCAAGAAGGGATCTACTACGAGCAGTACTTC CASSQEGIYYEQYF
few TRBJ1-3 TRBV3-1 . TGTGCCAGCAGCCGACAGAGCTCTGGAAACACCATATATTTT CASSRQSSGNTIYF
. TRBJ1-1 TRBV27 . TGTGCCAGCAGTTCCGGCCGGGGCACTGAAGCTTTCTTT CASSSGRGTEAFF
few TRBJ2-1 TRBV14 TRBD2 TGTGCCAGCAGCCAAGATGACGGCGGGAGGCCCTACAATGAGCAGTTCTTC CASSQDDGGRPYNEQFF
. TRBJ2-1 TRBV9 TRBD2 TGTGCCAGCAGCGTAGAGAGTAGCGGGAGGGGTAGCTCCTACAATGAGCAGTTCTTC CASSVESSGRGSSYNEQFF
. TRBJ2-4 TRBV30 . TGTGCCTGGAGGGGGGGAGACCAGCTAGCCAAAAACATTCAGTACTTC CAWRGGDQLAKNIQYF
. TRBJ2-1 TRBV15 TRBD2 TGTGCCACCAGCGGAACAGGACTAGCGGGCGAGAATGAGCAGTTCTTC CATSGTGLAGENEQFF
. TRBJ1-6 TRBV10-2 . TGCGCCAGCAGTGAGTCGAGAGGTTCACCCCTCCACTTT CASSESRGSPLHF
. TRBJ2-5 TRBV18 TRBD2 TGTGCCAGCTCACCTCGAGCGGGGAGAGAGACCCAGTACTTC CASSPRAGRETQYF
. TRBJ2-1 TRBV6-1 . TGTGCCAGCAAAGCACCAACAAGGGGCCAGTACAATGAGCAGTTCTTC CASKAPTRGQYNEQFF
. TRBJ2-1 TRBV12-3/TRBV12-4 . TGTGCCAGCAGAGAGGATTCGACCCGCTCCTACAATGAGCAGTTCTTC CASREDSTRSYNEQFF
large TRBJ1-1 TRBV10-3 . TGTGCCATCAGACCTGAAGGGAACACTGAAGCTTTCTTT CAIRPEGNTEAFF
. TRBJ2-5 TRBV14 . TGTGCCAGCAGCCAAGCCCTCGGGGCTCAAGAGACCCAGTACTTC CASSQALGAQETQYF
. TRBJ1-1 TRBV6-5 TRBD1 TGTGCCAGCAGGACTTCGACAGGGGGGGCTTTCTTT CASRTSTGGAFF
. TRBJ2-3 TRBV6-4 . TGTGCCAGCAGTGACTCAGACACAGATACACAGTATTTT CASSDSDTDTQYF
. TRBJ2-7 TRBV11-2 . TGTGCCAGCAGCTTAGTGTTAAGGGCCTACGAGCAGTACTTC CASSLVLRAYEQYF
. TRBJ2-5 TRBV7-8 . TGTGCCAGCAGCTTACAAGCGAACCAAGAGACCCAGTACTTC CASSLQANQETQYF
few TRBJ2-1 TRBV4-1 . TGCGCCAGCAGCCAAGGTAGGAACTACAATGAGCAGTTCTTC CASSQGRNYNEQFF
. TRBJ2-5 TRBV5-1 . TGCGCCAGCACCCGGGACGGAGGGGGGTCGACTCCATCGTACTTC CASTRDGGGSTPSYF
. TRBJ1-6 TRBV20-1 . TGCAGTGCTAGGGGTACAGGGAGCTCCTATAATTCACCCCTCCACTTT CSARGTGSSYNSPLHF
. TRBJ2-1 TRBV6-4 TRBD2 TGTGCCAGCAGTGACTCAACTAGCGGGAACAATGAGCAGTTCTTC CASSDSTSGNNEQFF
. TRBJ2-3 TRBV28 TRBD2 TGTGCCAGCAGTCTCTACTCCCTGACTAGCGCTAGCACAGATACGCAGTATTTT CASSLYSLTSASTDTQYF
. TRBJ2-4 TRBV7-8 . TGTGCCAGCAGCTTAGCGTCAGCAGGGTACATTCAGTACTTC CASSLASAGYIQYF
. TRBJ1-2 TRBV7-8 . TGTGCCAGCAGTCTTCAATCAGGGGCCCCCAACTATGGCTACACCTTC CASSLQSGAPNYGYTF
. TRBJ1-1 TRBV27 . TGTGTTTCAAGGTCGGGGGCCACTGAAGCTCTCTTT CVSRSGATEALF
large TRBJ2-1 TRBV19 TRBD2 TGTGCCAGTAGTGCCGGGACTAGCGGGAGTGTGTTCTTC CASSAGTSGSVFF
. TRBJ2-2 TRBV28 TRBD1 TGTGCCAGCAGTCTCGGGACAGGGAATTCCGGGGAGCTGTTTTTT CASSLGTGNSGELFF
. TRBJ2-7 TRBV6-6 . TGTGCCAGCAGTTTAGGGCAGGGAGGAGTCTACGAGCAGTACTTC CASSLGQGGVYEQYF
. TRBJ2-7 TRBV27 TRBD1 TGTGCCAGCAGACCTAGGACAGGGGCCTACGAGCAGTACTTC CASRPRTGAYEQYF
. TRBJ2-5 TRBV18 . TGTGCCAGCTCACTATACCAAGAGACCCAGTACTTC CASSLYQETQYF
few TRBJ2-1 TRBV14 . TGTGCCAGCAGCCGCGCCGACAGGGAGCAGTTCTTC CASSRADREQFF
. TRBJ1-5 TRBV11-2 . TGTGCCAGCAGCTTGGGCCGAAGGGGGGGCAATCAGCCCCAGCATTTT CASSLGRRGGNQPQHF
few TRBJ2-3 TRBV7-8 . TGTGCCAGCAACAACCGTAGGGCGGGACCTAGCACAGATACGCAGTATTTT CASNNRRAGPSTDTQYF
. TRBJ1-5 TRBV7-9 TRBD1 TGTGCCAGCAGCCGTGGACAGGGGGGACACCAGCCCCAGCATTTT CASSRGQGGHQPQHF
. TRBJ2-1 TRBV29-1 TRBD2 TGCAGCGTTGACGCGGGACTAGCGGGAGTGGGGCAGTTCTTC CSVDAGLAGVGQFF
. TRBJ2-7 TRBV11-2 TRBD2 TGTGCCGGAGCTGGGACTAGCGGCTACGAGCAGTACTTC CAGAGTSGYEQYF
few TRBJ1-3 TRBV14 . TGTGCCAGCAAAGGGAGTGGAAACACCATATATTTT CASKGSGNTIYF
. TRBJ2-7 TRBV19 . TGTGCCAGTAGTATAAGGAACGAGCAGTACTTC CASSIRNEQYF
. TRBJ1-4 TRBV3-1 . TGTGCCAGCAGCCAGAGGAATGAAAAACTGTTTTTT CASSQRNEKLFF
. TRBJ2-2 TRBV28 . TGTGCCAGCTGCCGGTGGCCAGAGCTGTTTTTT CASCRWPELFF
few TRBJ1-1 TRBV12-3/TRBV12-4 . TGTGCCAGCACCCCAGGAACTGAAGCTTTCTTT CASTPGTEAFF
. TRBJ2-5 TRBV2 TRBD1 TGTGCCAGCATAATGGACAGGGCAAAAGAGACCCAGTACTTC CASIMDRAKETQYF
. TRBJ1-4 TRBV20-1 . TGCAGTGCTAGGGCATCAGCAGGGATTTTTACTAATGAAAAACTGTTTTTT CSARASAGIFTNEKLFF
. TRBJ2-1 TRBV10-3 TRBD1 TGTGCCACAGGACAGGGCAATGAGCAGTTCTTC CATGQGNEQFF
. TRBJ2-1 TRBV29-1 . TGCAGCGTTATCGTCGATGAGCAGTTCTTC CSVIVDEQFF
. TRBJ2-4 TRBV28 TRBD2 TGTGCCAGCAGTTTTACCGCCGCGGGAGCGTTGAACATTCAGTACTTC CASSFTAAGALNIQYF
. TRBJ2-1 TRBV10-3 TRBD1 TGTGCCATCAGTGGGACAGGGTTGAACTACAATGAGCAGTTCTTC CAISGTGLNYNEQFF
. TRBJ2-7 TRBV5-1 . TGCGCCAGCAGCAAGGACCACTACGAGCAGTACTTC CASSKDHYEQYF
few TRBJ2-7 TRBV5-1 . TGCGCCAGCAGCGACGGACAGAGCTCCTACGAGCAGTACTTC CASSDGQSSYEQYF